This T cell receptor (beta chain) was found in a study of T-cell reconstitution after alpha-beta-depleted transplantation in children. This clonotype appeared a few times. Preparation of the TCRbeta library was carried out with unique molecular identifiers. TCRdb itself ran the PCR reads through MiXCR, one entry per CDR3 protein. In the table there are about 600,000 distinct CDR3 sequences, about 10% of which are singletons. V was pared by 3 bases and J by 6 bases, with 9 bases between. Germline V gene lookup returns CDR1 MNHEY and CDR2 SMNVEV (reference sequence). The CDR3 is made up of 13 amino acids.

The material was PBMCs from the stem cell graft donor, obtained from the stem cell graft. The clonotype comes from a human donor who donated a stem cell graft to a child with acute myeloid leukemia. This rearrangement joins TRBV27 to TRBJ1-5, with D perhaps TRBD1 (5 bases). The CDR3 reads CASSFERGQPQHF. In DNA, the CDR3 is TGTGCCAGCAGTTTTGAGAGGGGTCAGCCCCAGCATTTT.